This T cell receptor (beta chain) came from a study of T cell repertoires in cytomegalovirus infection. The overall study: Indications of both CMV infection and matching HLA type were provided by public TCR beta signatures.

TCRdb reprocessed the reads via MiXCR and lists one record per CDR3 protein. The sample records about 920,000 distinct CDR3 sequences, approximately 31% being singletons. This clonotype was recorded a few times. Its antigen remains unknown. Points from the study as a whole: Cumulated frequencies of public TCR beta families served to identify carriers of CMV plus the relevant HLA.

The sequencing used cultured CD8+ T cells from PBMCs, collected from culture after CMV antigen stimulation. This clonotype originated in a human donor in good health (CMV status not recorded). Some clones in this sample may be carry-over from other donors' samples.

The CDR3 loop reads CASSYEGPSKGTQYF. In nucleotides, the CDR3 is TGTGCCAGCAGTTACGAGGGACCCTCCAAGGGGACCCAGTACTTC. This chain links TRBV6-5 with TRBJ2-5; perhaps D is TRBD1 or TRBD2 (5 bases each). The CDR3 runs 15 residues. Trimming took 2 bases from V and 7 from J, leaving 17 bases between them. Germline CDR1 is MNHEY and CDR2 is SVGAGI.